What follows is one T cell receptor beta chain and its context. The target antigen is unknown. This sample was taken from a study of cytomegalovirus exposure and HLA in healthy donors. The germline CDR1 and CDR2 sequences are MNHEY and SMNVEV (reference sequence). J was trimmed by 4 bases and V by 6 bases; bases with no gene match: 8. The CDR3 has 15 residues. TCRdb keeps only in-frame clones here, not all; method: immunoSEQ multiplex PCR. The repertoire consists of 80,000 to 100,000 clones, with roughly 87% occurring once and the leading ten covering 6.3%. Whole-study findings and limits: Most TCR sequences showed up rarely, but some public TCRs showed up in many donors. The classifier reportedly diagnosed cytomegalovirus status with high sensitivity and specificity.

The receptor's source is a man younger than 35 in good health and CMV-seropositive. Sequenced material: PBMCs. The chain recombines TRBV27 with TRBJ2-3; 9 bases agree with TRBD1. The CDR3 protein is CASSSGTGRPDTQYF. The CDR3 nucleotides are TGTGCCAGCAGCTCCGGGACAGGGCGTCCAGATACGCAGTATTTT.